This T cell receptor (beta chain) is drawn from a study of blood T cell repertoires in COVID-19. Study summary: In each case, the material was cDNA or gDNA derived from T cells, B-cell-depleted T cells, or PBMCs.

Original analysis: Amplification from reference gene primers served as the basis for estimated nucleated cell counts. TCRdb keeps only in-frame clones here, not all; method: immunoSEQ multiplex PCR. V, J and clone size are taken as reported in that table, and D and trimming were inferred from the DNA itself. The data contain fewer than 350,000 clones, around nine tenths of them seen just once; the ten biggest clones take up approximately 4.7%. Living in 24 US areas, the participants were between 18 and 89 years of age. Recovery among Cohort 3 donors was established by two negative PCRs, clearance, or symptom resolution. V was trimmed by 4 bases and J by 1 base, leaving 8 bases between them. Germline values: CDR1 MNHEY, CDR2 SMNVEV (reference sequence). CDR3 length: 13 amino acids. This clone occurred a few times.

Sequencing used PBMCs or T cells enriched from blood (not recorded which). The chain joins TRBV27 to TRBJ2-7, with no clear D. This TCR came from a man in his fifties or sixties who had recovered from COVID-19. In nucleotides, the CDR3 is TGTGCCAGCAGTTGGAGCCTTTCCTACGAGCAGTACTTC. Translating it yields CASSWSLSYEQYF.